The present T cell receptor (beta chain) was sequenced within a study of siplizumab effects on memory and regulatory T cells. The study, taken as a whole, reports: Roughly 80-97% of proliferating CD4+ or CD8+ clones lacked an assignable naive or memory phenotype. Siplizumab produced a significant drop in alloreactive sequences attributable to unstimulated CD4+ memory cells.

There are 14 residues in the CDR3. The germline V gene has CDR1 SGHTA and CDR2 FQGNSA. Trimming cost V 2 bases and J 4 bases, with 9 bases left between them. This clone was recorded once. Its specificity is not known. Sequenced by immunoSEQ multiplex PCR; TCRdb stores in-frame clones only, minus some. This table holds some 97,000 clones, 90% to 95% found once. This TCR came from a human donor in good health. Sequencing was done on a sample of Tregs sorted from blood. V is TRBV7-2 and J is TRBJ1-3; D remains ambiguous. CDR3 nucleotide sequence: TGTGCCAGCAGCTTAACGGTATCCGGAAACACCATATATTTT. Translation: CASSLTVSGNTIYF.